The clone carrying this TCR beta chain has a single count. Its specificity is unknown. Germline CDR1 is SGHVS and CDR2 is FQNEAQ. V lost 5 bases and J lost 4; bases outside the gene matches: 10. This CDR3 is built from 16 residues. This sample was taken from a study of cytomegalovirus exposure and HLA in healthy donors. Study-wide results and caveats: Some segments of the V type, notably TRBV6-2 and TRBV6-3, were excluded as indistinguishable.

PCR amplification relied on 60 Vbeta primers (plus 13 Jbeta primers). The protocol was immunoSEQ multiplex PCR, while the TCRdb copy is restricted to in-frame clones and leaves out a portion. The table records 110,000 to 150,000 clones, roughly a tenth of them present only once. Sequencing was done on a sample of PBMCs. The source of this sequence is a male donor in good health and CMV-seronegative. This sequence joins TRBV7-8 and TRBJ2-1; TRBD2 matches at 8 bases. The CDR3: CASSTFSGVFYNEQFF. The CDR3 DNA reads TGTGCCAGCAGCACCTTTAGCGGGGTTTTTTACAATGAGCAGTTCTTC. The whole variable domain, filled in from reference TRBV7-8 and TRBJ2-1, reads GAGVSQSPRYKVAKRGQDVALRCDPISGHVSLFWYQQALGQGPEFLTYFQNEAQLDKSGLPSDRFFAERPEGSVSTLKIQRTQQEDSAVYLCASSTFSGVFYNEQFFGPGTRLTVL.